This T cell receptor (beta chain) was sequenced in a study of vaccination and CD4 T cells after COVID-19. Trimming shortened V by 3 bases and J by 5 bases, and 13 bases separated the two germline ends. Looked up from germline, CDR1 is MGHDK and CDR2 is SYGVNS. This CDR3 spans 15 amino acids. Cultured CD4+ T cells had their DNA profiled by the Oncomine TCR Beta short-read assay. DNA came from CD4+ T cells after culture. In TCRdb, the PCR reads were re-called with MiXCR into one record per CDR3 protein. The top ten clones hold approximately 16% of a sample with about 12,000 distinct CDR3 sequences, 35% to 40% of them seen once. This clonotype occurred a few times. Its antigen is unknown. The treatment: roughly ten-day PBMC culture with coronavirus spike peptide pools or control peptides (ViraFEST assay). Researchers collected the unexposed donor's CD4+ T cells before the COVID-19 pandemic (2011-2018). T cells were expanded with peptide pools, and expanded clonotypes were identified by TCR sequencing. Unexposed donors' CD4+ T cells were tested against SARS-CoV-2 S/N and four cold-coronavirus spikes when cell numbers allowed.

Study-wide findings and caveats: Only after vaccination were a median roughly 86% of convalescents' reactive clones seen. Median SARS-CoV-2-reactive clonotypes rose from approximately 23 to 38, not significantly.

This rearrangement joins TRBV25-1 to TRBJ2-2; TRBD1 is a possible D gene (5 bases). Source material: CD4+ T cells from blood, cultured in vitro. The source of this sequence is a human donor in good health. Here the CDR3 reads CASSDRAVGTGELFF. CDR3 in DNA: TGTGCCAGCAGTGACAGGGCAGTAGGGACCGGGGAGCTGTTTTTT.